Shown below are 30 T cell receptor beta chains from a single sample sequenced in a study of shared clonotypes between healthy human individuals. Generated by immunoSEQ multiplex PCR, the TCRdb table keeps only in-frame clones and is missing some. Of about 1.1 million clones listed, 70% to 80% are singletons. Sequenced: memory CD4+ T cells from PBMCs. The subset was: CD45RA-negative fraction. Receptor source: a man between 18 and 29 years old in good health. Some clones in this sample may be carry-over from other donors' samples.

V and J are TRBV7-2 and TRBJ2-7, with D perhaps matching TRBD1 or TRBD2 (5 bases each). Germline V CDR1 and CDR2: SGHTA, FQGNSA. V lost 5 bases and J 3 bases, leaving 17 bases between the germline ends. This CDR3 spans 15 amino acids. Written as DNA, the CDR3 is TGTGCCAGCAGCGCCCAACCCGGGACGGTCTACGAGCAGTACTTC. This sequence encodes CASSAQPGTVYEQYF.

This clone was detected only a few times. The genes are TRBV19 and TRBJ2-1; 14 bases line up with TRBD2. The CDR3 has 15 amino acids. Germline V gene sequence: CDR1 LNHDA, CDR2 SQIVND (reference sequence). V was pared by 5 bases and J by 15 bases, with 12 bases of the junction left unmatched. The CDR3 DNA follows: TGTGCCAGTAGTCCTCGGGGGACTAGCGGGGGCGTGGTGTTCTTC. It encodes CASSPRGTSGGVVFF.

The chain uses TRBV11-3 and TRBJ2-1; D is unresolved. This CDR3 contains 12 residues. V lost 5 bases and J 7 bases, leaving 9 bases between the germline ends. Looked up from germline, CDR1 is SGHNT and CDR2 is YENEEA. The CDR3 nucleotides read TGTGCCAGCAGCCCCGGATGGAATGAGCAGTTCTTC. Protein product: CASSPGWNEQFF. Based on the CDR3 plus reference TRBV11-3 and TRBJ2-1, the full variable domain is EAGVVQSPRYKIIEKKQPVAFWCNPISGHNTLYWYLQNLGQGPELLIRYENEEAVDDSQLPKDRFSAERLKGVDSTLKIQPAELGDSAVYLCASSPGWNEQFFGPGTRLTVL.

The chain joins TRBV30 to TRBJ2-7, with 12 bases matching TRBD2. In germline, CDR1 is GTSNPN, CDR2 SVGIG (reference sequence). Unmatched junction bases numbered 11, after V lost 1 base and J lost 7 bases. The CDR3 totals 16 residues. CDR3 in amino acids: CAWSGWASGRAIEQYF. The DNA for the CDR3 is TGTGCCTGGAGTGGGTGGGCTAGCGGGAGGGCAATTGAGCAGTACTTC.

J is TRBJ2-5 and V is TRBV28; no firm D call. This CDR3 has 13 amino acids. CDR1 and CDR2 (germline): MDHEN, SYDVKM. The ends were cut back, 2 bases at V and 5 bases at J, with 9 bases in the middle. The CDR3 DNA is TGTGCCAGCAGTTTAAGTTCGCCGGAGACCCAGTACTTC. Protein: CASSLSSPETQYF.

V is TRBV6-5 and J is TRBJ1-5; 7 bases agree with TRBD1. J was trimmed by 4 bases and V by 7 bases; bases with no gene match: 7. CDR1 is MNHEY, CDR2 SVGAGI, per germline. The CDR3 is made up of 14 amino acids. The CDR3 sequence: CASKKSRGNQPQHF. For the CDR3, the DNA is TGTGCCAGCAAGAAGAGCAGGGGGAATCAGCCCCAGCATTTT.

This clone was detected only a few times. The V call is TRBV19, the J call TRBJ1-1, with TRBD1 identical over 11 bases. Trimming took 8 bases from V and 7 from J; bases not matched to a gene: 12. The CDR3 runs 15 residues. CDR1 is LNHDA and CDR2 is SQIVND in the germline V gene (reference sequence). CDR3 DNA: TGTGCCAGTCTTGACCCGGGACAGGGGGGTTTTGAAGCTTTCTTT. This encodes CASLDPGQGGFEAFF.

The rearrangement uses TRBV21-1 and TRBJ2-3; the table assigns TRBD2, which was not confirmed against the DNA. TRBV21-1 corresponds to a pseudogene. CDR3 size: 16 residues. Written as DNA, the CDR3 is TGTGCCAGCAGCAAAGGCAAGCGGGAGAGGTCAGATACGCAGTATTTT. Translation gives CASSKGKRERSDTQYF.

As for this clone: The same CDR3 also results from other DNA sequences found in this sample. The chain couples TRBV5-1 to TRBJ2-6; D is uncertain. This CDR3 contains 14 residues. Germline V gene lookup returns CDR1 SGHRS and CDR2 YFSETQ. The ends were cut back, 4 bases at V and 0 bases at J, with 5 bases in the middle. The CDR3 bases are TGCGCCAGCAGCGGTGGCTCTGGGGCCAACGTCCTGACTTTC. This codes for CASSGGSGANVLTF.

For this clone: The sample holds other DNA sequences that translate to the same CDR3. V gene TRBV6-1 combines with J gene TRBJ2-7; D assignment may be TRBD1 or TRBD2 (5 bases each). This CDR3 region has 13 residues. The V end lost 1 base, the J end lost 2 bases, and 6 bases lay between the germline ends. Germline CDR1 and CDR2: MNHNS and SASEGT. The DNA for the CDR3 is TGTGCCAGCAGTGAAGTGGGGGCCTACGAGCAGTACTTC. Protein sequence: CASSEVGAYEQYF.

This clone was recorded only once. Other DNA variants within this sample encode the same CDR3. The CDR3 spells CASSLAGVAYEQYF. CDR3 bases: TGTGCCAGCAGTTTAGCGGGAGTTGCGTACGAGCAGTACTTC. The rearrangement links TRBV27 to TRBJ2-7, with TRBD2 matching 7 bases. With 2 bases clipped from V and 4 bases from J, the junction kept 5 bases outside the gene matches. CDR1 is MNHEY, CDR2 SMNVEV, per germline (reference sequence). CDR3 length equals 14 residues.

The chain employs TRBV27 and TRBJ1-1, with a weak D call TRBD1 (5 bases). CDR1 and CDR2 (germline): MNHEY, SMNVEV (reference sequence). V lost 3 bases to trimming and J lost 0 bases, with 11 bases between them. CDR3 length: 15 amino acids. CDR3: CASSLGHGMNTEAFF. In nucleotides, the CDR3 is TGTGCCAGCAGTTTGGGGCACGGGATGAACACTGAAGCTTTCTTT.

The table lists this clone with a few counts. The chain is built from TRBV18 and TRBJ2-2; TRBD1 is a possible D gene (6 bases). The V gene's germline CDR1 is KGHSH and CDR2 LQKENI. This CDR3 is 12 amino acids long. Trimming took off 7 bases at V and 5 bases at J, with 8 bases between the two ends. For the CDR3, the DNA is TGTGCCAGCTTCAGGGGAACCGGGGAGCTGTTTTTT. Protein sequence: CASFRGTGELFF.

This clone has only a few counts. Other DNA sequences within the sample encode an identical CDR3. This chain joins TRBV7-3 and TRBJ2-2, with D perhaps TRBD1 (6 bases). This CDR3 region has 14 residues. Germline-derived CDR1 and CDR2 are SGHTA and FQGTGA. V lost 5 bases to trimming and J lost 1 base, with 8 bases between them. The CDR3 DNA is TGTGCCAGCAGCCCGGACAGGAACACCGGGGAGCTGTTTTTT. Protein product: CASSPDRNTGELFF.

The chain carries TRBV7-2 and TRBJ2-5, with D hard to call. The CDR3 extends over 15 amino acids. Looked up from germline, CDR1 is SGHTA and CDR2 is FQGNSA. Trimming removed 5 bases at V and 1 base at J, with 14 bases between. DNA for the CDR3: TGTGCCAGCAGCCTAGTTTGGAGTTCCCAAGAGACCCAGTACTTC. It yields the protein CASSLVWSSQETQYF.

This rearrangement joins TRBV14 to TRBJ1-2; D unclear. Germline CDR1 reads SGHDN; CDR2 reads FVKESK. CDR3 length: 14 residues. Trimming took off 1 base at V and 5 bases at J, with 11 bases between the two ends. CDR3 nucleotides: TGTGCCAGCAGCCAAGGGGCCGAGCGATATGGCTACACCTTC. It encodes CASSQGAERYGYTF.

This sequence joins TRBV19 and TRBJ1-5; D gene uncertain. In germline, CDR1 is LNHDA, CDR2 SQIVND (reference sequence). Trimming took off 3 bases at V and 4 bases at J, with 13 bases between the two ends. The CDR3 consists of 15 residues. CDR3 in DNA: TGTGCCAGTAGTATCCCTCGAGGGATTAATCAGCCCCAGCATTTT. Its translation: CASSIPRGINQPQHF.

The genes are TRBV27 and TRBJ2-6; D not certain. Trimming pared 3 bases from V and 0 bases from J, leaving 6 bases between. CDR3 length: 15 amino acids. CDR1 and CDR2 from the germline V gene are MNHEY and SMNVEV (reference sequence). The CDR3 DNA follows: TGTGCCAGCAGTTTTCGCGCCTCTGGGGCCAACGTCCTGACTTTC. This codes for CASSFRASGANVLTF.

Details on this clone: The sample contains more than one DNA sequence encoding this CDR3. J is TRBJ2-7 and V is TRBV28; D not resolved. V was cut by 2 bases and J by 4 bases, with 6 bases left in between. The CDR3 covers 12 residues. Germline V gene lookup returns CDR1 MDHEN and CDR2 SYDVKM. The DNA of the CDR3 is TGTGCCAGCAGTTTACTGGCATACGAGCAGTACTTC. Protein product: CASSLLAYEQYF.

For this clone: This may stem from a read error, because a much larger clone lies one nucleotide away. The chain has TRBV28 and TRBJ1-1, with D possibly being TRBD1 (5 bases). The V end lost 4 bases, the J end lost 4 bases, and 7 bases lay between the germline ends. Germline CDR1 MDHEN, CDR2 SYDVKM. The CDR3 has 12 amino acids. In nucleotides, the CDR3 is TGTGCCAGCAGTTGGGGGGTCACTGAAGCTTTCTTT. This translates into CASSWGVTEAFF. Full variable domain (remainder filled in from reference TRBV28 and TRBJ1-1): DVKVTQSSRYLVKRTGEKVFLECVQDMDHENMFWYRQDPGLGLRLIYFSYDVKMKEKGDIPEGYSVSREKKERFSLILESASTNQTSMYLCASSWGVTEAFFGQGTRLTVV.

This clone has more than one count but fewer than ten. The chain combines TRBV10-3 with TRBJ2-3; 7 bases fit TRBD2. With 3 bases clipped from V and 5 bases from J, the junction kept 5 bases outside the gene matches. Germline V lookup: CDR1 ENHRY, CDR2 SYGVKD. This CDR3 is built from 14 residues. This chain's CDR3 is CAISEGRVVDTQYF. CDR3 DNA sequence: TGTGCCATCAGTGAAGGGAGGGTAGTAGATACGCAGTATTTT.

This clone appeared a single time. The chain uses TRBV4-2 and TRBJ1-1, with D unclear. CDR1 is LGHNA and CDR2 is YNFKEQ in the germline V gene. Trimming shortened V by 0 bases and J by 11 bases, and 10 bases separated the two germline ends. The CDR3 loop spans 12 amino acids. CDR3 sequence (DNA): TGTGCCAGCAGCCAAGAGCGAAGACGGGCTTTCTTT. Translated: CASSQERRRAFF.

The rearrangement joins TRBV25-1 to TRBJ2-2; the D is unclear. The V gene lost 4 bases and the J gene lost 2 bases, with 5 bases spanning the gap. The CDR3 runs to 13 residues. Germline values: CDR1 MGHDK, CDR2 SYGVNS. CDR3 loop: CASSAINTGELFF. CDR3 coding DNA: TGTGCCAGCAGTGCCATTAACACCGGGGAGCTGTTTTTT.

This clone was observed a few times. This rearrangement joins TRBV7-2 to TRBJ2-7; D may match TRBD1 or TRBD2 (6 bases each). The CDR3 length is 13 residues. Trimming pared 4 bases from V and 5 bases from J, leaving 12 bases between. CDR1 SGHTA and CDR2 FQGNSA come from the germline V gene. The DNA for the CDR3 is TGTGCCAGCAGCTCCCACAGGGAGGACGAGCAGTACTTC. Translated: CASSSHREDEQYF.

The rearrangement joins TRBV4-1 to TRBJ2-5; 16 nucleotides match TRBD2. The CDR3 has 21 amino acids. J gave up 4 bases and V 0 bases, and 14 bases lay outside the gene matches. The germline gives CDR1 MGHRA, CDR2 YSYEKL. CDR3 in DNA: TGCGCCAGCAGCCAAGATTCCCGTTTAGGGACTAGCGGGGGGGTAGGAGAGACCCAGTACTTC. This gives the protein CASSQDSRLGTSGGVGETQYF.

DNA of the CDR3: TGTGCCAGCAATTTACGGTTCGCCCCCTACAATGAGCAGTTCTTC. It specifies CASNLRFAPYNEQFF. The chain links TRBV6-5 to TRBJ2-1; no clear D gene. The CDR3 spans 15 residues. Between the trimmed V and J ends, which lost 7 bases and 2 bases, there was a span of 15 bases. Germline V gene sequence: CDR1 MNHEY, CDR2 SVGAGI.

The genes are TRBV2 and TRBJ2-1, with no clear D. This CDR3 has 15 amino acids. Between the trimmed V and J ends, which lost 3 bases and 1 base, there was a span of 10 bases. Germline CDR1 reads SNHLY; CDR2 reads FYNNEI. The CDR3 loop is CASSDQGPSYNEQFF. CDR3 nucleotide sequence: TGTGCCAGCAGTGATCAAGGGCCATCCTACAATGAGCAGTTCTTC.

This clone has more than one count but fewer than ten. V gene TRBV14 combines with J gene TRBJ2-3; TRBD2 is a possible D gene (6 bases). The CDR3 spans 15 residues. CDR1 and CDR2 from the germline V gene are SGHDN and FVKESK. V lost 3 bases and J lost 6, with 16 bases in between. Here the CDR3 DNA reads TGTGCCAGCAGCCAGTGGCTAGCGCGTTCGGATACGCAGTATTTT. This translates into CASSQWLARSDTQYF.

The chain combines TRBV19 with TRBJ2-2; 11 nucleotides agree with TRBD2. Germline loops: CDR1 LNHDA, CDR2 SQIVND (reference sequence). This CDR3 is built from 19 residues. After removal of 7 bases from V and 0 bases from J, the junction contained 13 bases not matched to a gene. In DNA form, the CDR3 reads TGTGCCAGTACCAATAGGCGGAGACTAGCGGGATCGAACACCGGGGAGCTGTTTTTT. This codes for CASTNRRRLAGSNTGELFF.

This clone was seen only once. This sequence joins TRBV5-1 and TRBJ2-3, with 8 bases lining up with TRBD1. The germline V gene has CDR1 SGHRS and CDR2 YFSETQ. Trimming removed 4 bases from V and 0 bases from J; junction bases left unmatched: 7. The CDR3 runs to 16 residues. The CDR3 sequence: CASSIQQGASTDTQYF. The CDR3 bases are TGCGCCAGCAGCATTCAGCAGGGGGCGAGCACAGATACGCAGTATTTT. Together with reference TRBV5-1 and TRBJ2-3, the CDR3 gives the full variable domain: KAGVTQTPRYLIKTRGQQVTLSCSPISGHRSVSWYQQTPGQGLQFLFEYFSETQRNKGNFPGRFSGRQFSNSRSEMNVSTLELGDSALYLCASSIQQGASTDTQYFGPGTRLTVL.